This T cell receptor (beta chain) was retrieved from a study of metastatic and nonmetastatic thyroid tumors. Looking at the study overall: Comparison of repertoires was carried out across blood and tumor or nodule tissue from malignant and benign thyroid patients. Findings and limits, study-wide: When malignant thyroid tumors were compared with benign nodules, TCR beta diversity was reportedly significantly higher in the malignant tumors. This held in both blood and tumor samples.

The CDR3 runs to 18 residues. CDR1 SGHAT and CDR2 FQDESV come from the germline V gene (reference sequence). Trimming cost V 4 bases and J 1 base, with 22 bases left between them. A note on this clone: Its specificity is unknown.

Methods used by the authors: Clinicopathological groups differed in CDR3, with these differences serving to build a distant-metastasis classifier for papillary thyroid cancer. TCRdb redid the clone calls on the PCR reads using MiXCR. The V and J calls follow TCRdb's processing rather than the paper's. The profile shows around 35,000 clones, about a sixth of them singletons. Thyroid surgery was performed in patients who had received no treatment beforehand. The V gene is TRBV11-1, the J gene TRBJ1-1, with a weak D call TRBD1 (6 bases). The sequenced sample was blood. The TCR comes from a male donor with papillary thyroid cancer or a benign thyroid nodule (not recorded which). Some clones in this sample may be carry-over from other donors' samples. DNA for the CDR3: TGTGCCAGCAGCTCCCGTTGGGGGCGTCTAGATCCGAACACTGAAGCTTTCTTT. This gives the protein CASSSRWGRLDPNTEAFF.